The 8 T cell receptor beta chains presented below share a single source sample, sequenced in a study of identical twins. MiXCR was run by TCRdb on the 5' RACE reads, yielding one entry per CDR3 protein. The sample consists of 450,000 to 650,000 distinct CDR3 sequences, 9.6% of them appearing once. The same sample was also studied in work on yellow fever vaccine responses in identical twins.

Input material: PBMCs. The receptors come from a woman younger than 35 in good health.

This clonotype was observed at least ten times. The CDR3 DNA sequence: TGTGCCAGCAGTTTTTCGTCCGGAGGATACGAGCAGTACTTC. Translated: CASSFSSGGYEQYF. The V gene is TRBV12-3 or TRBV12-4, the J gene TRBJ2-7; D possibly corresponds to TRBD2 (5 bases). V lost 3 bases to trimming and J lost 4 bases, with 13 bases between them. The CDR3 runs to 14 residues.

This clonotype was seen repeatedly, ten times or more. The chain employs TRBV21-1 and TRBJ2-5; whether TRBD2, the table's D call, matches the DNA was not checked. TRBV21-1 counts as a pseudogene. The CDR3 length is 18 residues. CDR3 in DNA: TGTGCCAGCAGCAAAGTCCCCCTAGCCGGATGTCCCCCAGAGACCCAGTACTTC. It encodes CASSKVPLAGCPPETQYF.

The chain uses TRBV6-1 and TRBJ2-3; 10 nucleotides agree with TRBD2. V gave up 6 bases and J gave up 3 bases; unmatched junction bases: 9. This CDR3 comprises 16 residues. Germline V gene lookup returns CDR1 MNHNS and CDR2 SASEGT. The CDR3 loop reads CASRNLAGGLTDTQYF. The CDR3 DNA sequence: TGTGCCAGCAGGAACTTAGCGGGGGGATTAACAGATACGCAGTATTTT.

This clonotype appeared many times. The chain couples TRBV12-3 or TRBV12-4 to TRBJ1-5; 9 bases map to TRBD1. Trimming at V came to 6 bases and at J to 4 bases, leaving 10 bases not matched to a gene. The length of the CDR3 is 16 residues. CDR3 sequence: CASREQGASRNQPQHF. The CDR3 nucleotides read TGTGCCAGCAGAGAACAGGGGGCCTCGAGGAATCAGCCCCAGCATTTT.

This clonotype was counted between two and nine times. The V gene is TRBV5-5, the J gene TRBJ2-3; TRBD2 aligns across 12 bases. This CDR3 comprises 15 residues. J was trimmed by 5 bases and V by 9 bases; bases with no gene match: 10. The germline gives CDR1 SGHKS, CDR2 YYEKEE (reference sequence). CDR3 amino acids: CATSTTSGSGDTQYF. The CDR3 bases are TGTGCCACTTCCACGACTAGCGGGAGCGGAGATACGCAGTATTTT.

The table lists this clonotype with a few counts. The chain links TRBV12-3 or TRBV12-4 to TRBJ1-1; TRBD1 is a possible D gene (6 bases). V was cut by 7 bases and J by 3 bases, with 15 bases left in between. The CDR3 has 14 amino acids. The CDR3 protein is CASTYRERDTEAFF. In nucleotides, the CDR3 is TGTGCCAGCACCTACAGGGAGAGGGACACTGAAGCTTTCTTT.

This clonotype showed up many times. This rearrangement joins TRBV28 to TRBJ2-3; 9 positions match TRBD1. The junction had 5 bases not matched to a gene; V was cut back by 4 bases and J by 6 bases. Per the germline V gene, CDR1 is MDHEN and CDR2 is SYDVKM. There are 14 residues in the CDR3. The CDR3, as DNA: TGTGCCAGCAGTTGGGGACAGGGAGGGGATACGCAGTATTTT. Translated, it gives CASSWGQGGDTQYF.

This clonotype was seen more than once but under ten times. The chain couples TRBV11-1 to TRBJ2-1; perhaps TRBD1 as D (6 bases). From germline, CDR1 is SGHAT and CDR2 FQDESV (reference sequence). The CDR3 contains 18 residues. Trimming stripped 3 bases from V and 3 bases from J, with 21 bases between. The CDR3 bases are TGTGCCAGCAGCTTCCTCCGGCCTACAGGGTTAGTCTACAATGAGCAGTTCTTC. Its translation is CASSFLRPTGLVYNEQFF. Full variable domain (missing parts from reference TRBV11-1 and TRBJ2-1): EAEVAQSPRYKITEKSQAVAFWCDPISGHATLYWYRQILGQGPELLVQFQDESVVDDSQLPKDRFSAERLKGVDSTLKIQPAELGDSAMYLCASSFLRPTGLVYNEQFFGPGTRLTVL.